The next 28 T cell receptor beta chains were all read from a single sample in a study of OX40 agonist ivuxolimab in advanced cancers. The data were produced by immunoSEQ multiplex PCR, yet TCRdb's version contains in-frame clones alone and is incomplete. Of almost 85,000 clones listed, around 84% are singletons. The starting material was CD4+ or CD8+ T cells sorted from blood, obtained in a trial of the OX40 agonist ivuxolimab. The receptors derive from an adult with an advanced solid tumor such as melanoma, head and neck, liver or kidney cancer.

The chain combines TRBV2 with TRBJ2-3; 8 bases match TRBD1. The CDR3 runs to 13 residues. Germline-derived CDR1 and CDR2 are SNHLY and FYNNEI. The V gene end was trimmed by 6 bases and the J gene end by 2 bases; junction bases not matched to a gene: 1. The DNA for the CDR3 is TGTGCCAGCAGGGGACAGGCCACAGATACGCAGTATTTT. Encoded protein: CASRGQATDTQYF.

The chain couples TRBV6-5 to TRBJ1-4; tentatively, D is TRBD1 (6 bases). Germline loops: CDR1 MNHEY, CDR2 SVGAGI. The V and J ends lost 2 bases and 9 bases respectively, with 10 bases between them. The CDR3 sequence is 13 residues long. For the CDR3, the DNA is TGTGCCAGCAGTTACGACACAGGGCAAAAACTGTTTTTT. Translation gives CASSYDTGQKLFF.

This clone has a single count. The chain employs TRBV6-5 and TRBJ1-2; D is uncertain. Trimming stripped 6 bases from V and 2 bases from J, with 7 bases between. Germline V gives CDR1 MNHEY, CDR2 SVGAGI. CDR3 length: 12 amino acids. CDR3: CASSSGNYGYTF. The CDR3 DNA reads as TGTGCCAGCAGCTCCGGGAACTATGGCTACACCTTC.

This clone came up once. The J gene is TRBJ2-6, the V gene TRBV2; 8 bases map to TRBD1. CDR1 and CDR2 (germline): SNHLY, FYNNEI. This CDR3 is built from 15 residues. The J segment lost 2 bases and the V segment lost 8 bases, leaving 5 bases of the junction unmatched. CDR3 protein: CASQNRGTGANVLTF. CDR3 nucleotide sequence: TGTGCCAGCCAAAACAGGGGGACTGGGGCCAACGTCCTGACTTTC.

The chain carries TRBV5-5 and TRBJ2-1; D ambiguous. V lost 4 bases and J 10 bases, leaving 12 bases between the germline ends. The CDR3 sequence is 12 residues long. Germline values: CDR1 SGHKS, CDR2 YYEKEE (reference sequence). CDR3 in amino acids: CASSQHGREQFF. The CDR3 nucleotides are TGTGCCAGCAGCCAGCACGGTCGGGAGCAGTTCTTC.

This chain joins TRBV10-3 and TRBJ2-1; TRBD2 agrees at 10 bases. This CDR3 is built from 18 residues. Germline CDR1 reads ENHRY; CDR2 reads SYGVKD. With 6 bases clipped from V and 6 bases from J, the junction kept 17 bases outside the gene matches. The CDR3 bases are TGTGCCATCAGGGATACCGGGACTAGCGCACCCCGGGGCAATGAGCAGTTCTTC. This sequence encodes CAIRDTGTSAPRGNEQFF.

In this sample, this clone turned up a few times. The chain carries TRBV2 and TRBJ2-7; possibly TRBD1 or TRBD2 for D (5 bases each). The CDR3 length is 14 residues. V was pared by 8 bases and J by 6 bases, with 20 bases between. CDR1 and CDR2 from the germline V gene are SNHLY and FYNNEI. DNA for the CDR3: TGTGCCAGCTCAAGAGGGGTCGGACGGGCCGAGCAGTACTTC. Its protein is CASSRGVGRAEQYF.

A note on this clone: The identical CDR3 is also encoded by other nucleotide sequences in the sample. This sequence joins TRBV18 and TRBJ1-5, with D unclear. The V end was cut by 5 bases, the J end by 0 bases, with 5 bases between. This CDR3 spans 13 amino acids. Per the germline V gene, CDR1 is KGHSH and CDR2 is LQKENI. The CDR3 DNA follows: TGTGCCAGCTCAGATTATAGCAATCAGCCCCAGCATTTT. The encoded protein is CASSDYSNQPQHF.

The chain carries TRBV7-2 and TRBJ2-5; no clear D. This CDR3 is 18 amino acids long. V was clipped by 6 bases and J by 4 bases, with 27 bases between them. Looked up from germline, CDR1 is SGHTA and CDR2 is FQGNSA. The CDR3, as DNA: TGTGCCAGCAGACTTCGGTCCAATGCCGAACGTTCAAGAGAGACCCAGTACTTC. Encoded protein: CASRLRSNAERSRETQYF.

The chain joins TRBV7-9 to TRBJ2-3; 10 bases map to TRBD2. Losses at the gene ends were 5 bases for V and 2 bases for J; bases not matched to a gene: 10. In germline, CDR1 is SEHNR, CDR2 FQNEAQ (reference sequence). CDR3 length: 17 residues. For the CDR3, the DNA is TGTGCCAGCAGCCCCAGGGGTAGCGGGGGGAACACAGATACGCAGTATTTT. Its protein is CASSPRGSGGNTDTQYF. The variable domain in full, with the rest retrieved from reference TRBV7-9 and TRBJ2-3, is DTGVSQNPRHKITKRGQNVTFRCDPISEHNRLYWYRQTLGQGPEFLTYFQNEAQLEKSRLLSDRFSAERPKGSFSTLEIQRTEQGDSAMYLCASSPRGSGGNTDTQYFGPGTRLTVL.

The V and J genes are TRBV7-9 and TRBJ2-5, with D tentatively TRBD2 (7 bases). The germline V gene has CDR1 SEHNR and CDR2 FQNEAQ (reference sequence). V was shortened by 0 bases and J by 5 bases, with 13 bases between the two germline ends. The CDR3 is 15 amino acids. DNA of the CDR3: TGTGCCAGCAGCTTAGCTGAGGGGAGGGGGGAGACCCAGTACTTC. It codes for CASSLAEGRGETQYF.

The rearrangement uses TRBV9 and TRBJ2-1; 10 bases map to TRBD2. CDR1 is SGDLS, CDR2 YYNGEE, per germline. The CDR3 is 16 residues long. The ends lost 2 bases at V and 7 bases at J; junction bases unmatched: 9. The CDR3 sequence: CASSVSSGRVGNEQFF. CDR3 DNA: TGTGCCAGCAGCGTTTCGAGCGGGAGGGTAGGGAATGAGCAGTTCTTC.

The CDR3 loop is CASSSNQDSSRDEQFF. The CDR3 nucleotides are TGTGCCAGCAGCTCAAACCAAGACAGTAGCAGGGATGAGCAGTTCTTC. The chain combines TRBV9 with TRBJ2-1; the D gene is possibly TRBD1 (5 bases). This CDR3 comprises 16 residues. Germline V lookup: CDR1 SGDLS, CDR2 YYNGEE. With 4 bases removed from V and 8 bases from J, the gap between germline ends came to 22 bases. Looking up the rest from reference TRBV9 and TRBJ2-1 gives the full variable domain: DSGVTQTPKHLITATGQRVTLRCSPRSGDLSVYWYQQSLDQGLQFLIQYYNGEERAKGNILERFSAQQFPDLHSELNLSSLELGDSALYFCASSSNQDSSRDEQFFGPGTRLTVL.

The chain's CDR3 is CASSFDRSHYEQYF. CDR3 DNA: TGTGCCAGCAGCTTTGACAGGTCCCACTACGAGCAGTACTTC. This chain connects TRBV11-2 to TRBJ2-7, with a possible D match to TRBD1 (6 bases). Germline loops: CDR1 SGHAT, CDR2 FQNNGV. This CDR3 is 14 amino acids long. The V end was cut by 3 bases, the J end by 3 bases, with 12 bases between.

There are a few counts of this clone. This sequence joins TRBV5-1 and TRBJ2-1; D is unresolved. CDR1 is SGHRS, CDR2 YFSETQ, per germline. V was trimmed by 0 bases and J by 0 bases, leaving 10 bases between them. This CDR3 contains 16 residues. In DNA form, the CDR3 reads TGCGCCAGCAGCTTGGTCGGCGGCCTCTCCTACAATGAGCAGTTCTTC. Translation gives CASSLVGGLSYNEQFF.

The chain carries TRBV19 and TRBJ2-2; the D gene is possibly TRBD2 (5 bases). The CDR3 contains 16 residues. From germline, CDR1 is LNHDA and CDR2 SQIVND (reference sequence). The V end was cut by 5 bases, the J end by 1 base, with 14 bases between. DNA of the CDR3: TGTGCCAGTAGTCCCGGACTGTCCCGGAACACCGGGGAGCTGTTTTTT. It encodes CASSPGLSRNTGELFF.

The chain uses TRBV5-4 and TRBJ2-3; 12 bases match TRBD2. With 3 bases clipped from V and 4 bases from J, the junction kept 0 bases outside the gene matches. Germline V gene data show CDR1 as SGHNT and CDR2 as YYREEE (reference sequence). The CDR3 has 14 residues. The CDR3 loop reads CASSSSGGADTQYF. The CDR3 nucleotides read TGTGCCAGCAGCTCTAGCGGGGGGGCAGATACGCAGTATTTT.

The rearrangement uses TRBV5-6 and TRBJ1-1; D may be TRBD1 (5 bases). The CDR3 covers 16 residues. Trimming cost V 4 bases and J 0 bases, with 16 bases left between them. Per germline, CDR1 SGHDT and CDR2 YYEEEE. The CDR3 DNA reads as TGTGCCAGCAGCAGGAAACCGGGACCCCTGAACACTGAAGCTTTCTTT. It translates to CASSRKPGPLNTEAFF.

The count of this clone is one. This chain connects TRBV29-1 to TRBJ1-2, with 8 nucleotides matching TRBD1. CDR3 length: 13 amino acids. Germline V lookup: CDR1 SQVTM, CDR2 ANQGSEA. V was pared by 7 bases and J by 6 bases, with 10 bases of the junction left unmatched. Written as DNA, the CDR3 is TGCAGCGACCGCAGACAGGGGAGCGATGGCTACACCTTC. Translated: CSDRRQGSDGYTF.

This clone turned up a few times. The V gene is TRBV18, the J gene TRBJ1-1, with D possibly being TRBD1 (5 bases). This CDR3 region has 12 residues. Trimming stripped 8 bases from V and 1 base from J, with 8 bases between. Germline V CDR1 and CDR2: KGHSH, LQKENI. The CDR3 loop is CASATANTEAFF. The CDR3 DNA reads TGTGCCAGCGCGACAGCGAACACTGAAGCTTTCTTT.

CDR3 nucleotides: TGTGCCAGCAGCGCTCGCCGGCAGGGGGCACCCAATATGAACACTGAAGCTTTCTTT. Protein sequence: CASSARRQGAPNMNTEAFF. This rearrangement joins TRBV7-4 to TRBJ1-1; 8 nucleotides line up with TRBD1. J gave up 0 bases and V 5 bases, and 17 bases lay outside the gene matches. The CDR3 is 19 amino acids. The V gene's germline CDR1 is SGHVT and CDR2 SQSDAQ.

The chain couples TRBV6-5 to TRBJ1-6, with TRBD1 as a possible D gene (6 bases). The V end was cut by 0 bases, the J end by 9 bases, with 15 bases between. The CDR3 covers 16 residues. The germline gives CDR1 MNHEY, CDR2 SVGAGI. Here the CDR3 reads CASSYSRDAGASPLHF. DNA for the CDR3: TGTGCCAGCAGTTACTCGAGAGATGCGGGGGCTTCACCCCTCCACTTT.

This chain links TRBV10-3 with TRBJ2-4, with a possible D match to TRBD2 (5 bases). The CDR3 extends over 14 amino acids. Per germline, CDR1 ENHRY and CDR2 SYGVKD. The ends were cut back, 8 bases at V and 1 base at J, with 12 bases in the middle. CDR3 residues: CAISTGGAKNIQYF. Here the CDR3 DNA reads TGTGCCATCTCTACCGGCGGGGCCAAAAACATTCAGTACTTC.

The chain recombines TRBV28 with TRBJ1-5; weak D call: TRBD1 (6 bases). V was clipped by 5 bases and J by 4 bases, with 18 bases between them. Germline V gene sequence: CDR1 MDHEN, CDR2 SYDVKM. The CDR3 sequence is 16 residues long. CDR3 DNA: TGTGCCAGCAGTCCGGTCACGGGGGGGCTAAATCAGCCCCAGCATTTT. Amino acid sequence: CASSPVTGGLNQPQHF.

This clone was counted once. V and J are TRBV19 and TRBJ2-7; D is undetermined. The CDR3 sequence is 13 residues long. Deletions cut 5 bases from V and 1 base from J, with 9 bases between. Germline CDR1 is LNHDA and CDR2 is SQIVND (reference sequence). CDR3: CASSPTTSYEQYF. CDR3 nucleotide sequence: TGTGCCAGTAGTCCCACTACTTCCTACGAGCAGTACTTC.

The chain uses TRBV12-5 and TRBJ2-5; tentatively, D is TRBD1 or TRBD2 (5 bases each). Germline V gene sequence: CDR1 LGHNT, CDR2 FRNRAP. The CDR3 is 14 amino acids. V lost 6 bases, J lost 4 bases, and 15 bases lay in between. This chain's CDR3 is CASGLTGTAETQYF. Here the CDR3 DNA reads TGTGCTAGTGGACTTACCGGGACCGCAGAGACCCAGTACTTC.

This chain joins TRBV4-2 and TRBJ1-5; D not resolved. Germline assignment: CDR1 LGHNA and CDR2 YNFKEQ. The CDR3 loop spans 13 amino acids. V dropped 0 bases and J dropped 9 bases, with 9 bases sitting between them. The CDR3 DNA is TGTGCCAGCAGCCAAGATTGGAGGCTGCCCCAGCATTTT. As protein: CASSQDWRLPQHF.

This chain connects TRBV6-1 to TRBJ1-5, with 9 bases that match TRBD1. The V segment lost 3 bases and the J segment 5 bases; nucleotides outside the gene matches: 5. Germline V gives CDR1 MNHNS, CDR2 SASEGT. The CDR3 extends over 15 amino acids. Here the CDR3 DNA reads TGTGCCAGCAGTGACCGGGACAGGGCGTATCAGCCCCAGCATTTT. Its protein is CASSDRDRAYQPQHF.